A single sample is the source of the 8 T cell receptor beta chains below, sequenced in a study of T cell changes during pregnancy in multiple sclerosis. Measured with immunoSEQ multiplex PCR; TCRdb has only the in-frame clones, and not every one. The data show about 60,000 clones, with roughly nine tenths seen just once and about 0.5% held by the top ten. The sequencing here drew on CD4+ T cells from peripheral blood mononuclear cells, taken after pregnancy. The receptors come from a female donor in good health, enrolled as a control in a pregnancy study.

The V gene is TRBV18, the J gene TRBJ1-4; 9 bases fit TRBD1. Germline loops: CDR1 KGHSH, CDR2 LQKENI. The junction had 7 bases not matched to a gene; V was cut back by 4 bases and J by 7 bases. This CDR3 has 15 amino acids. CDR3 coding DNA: TGTGCCAGCTCACAAACAGGGGGCACGGGTGAAAAACTGTTTTTT. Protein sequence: CASSQTGGTGEKLFF. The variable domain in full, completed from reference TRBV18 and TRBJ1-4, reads NAGVMQNPRHLVRRRGQEARLRCSPMKGHSHVYWYRQLPEEGLKFMVYLQKENIIDESGMPKERFSAEFPKEGPSILRIQQVVRGDSAAYFCASSQTGGTGEKLFFGSGTQLSVL.

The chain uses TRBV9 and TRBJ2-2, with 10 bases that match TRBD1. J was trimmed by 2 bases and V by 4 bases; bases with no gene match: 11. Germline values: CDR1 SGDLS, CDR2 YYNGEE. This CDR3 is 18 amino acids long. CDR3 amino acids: CASSRGQGQLTNTGELFF. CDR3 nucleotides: TGTGCCAGCAGCAGGGGACAGGGGCAACTAACCAACACCGGGGAGCTGTTTTTT.

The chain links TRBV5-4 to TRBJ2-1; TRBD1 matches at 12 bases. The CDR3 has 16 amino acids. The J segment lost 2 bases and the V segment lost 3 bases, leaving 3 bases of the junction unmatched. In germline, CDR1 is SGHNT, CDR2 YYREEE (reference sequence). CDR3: CASSSRDRGPYNEQFF. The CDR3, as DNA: TGTGCCAGCAGCTCAAGGGACAGGGGGCCCTACAATGAGCAGTTCTTC.

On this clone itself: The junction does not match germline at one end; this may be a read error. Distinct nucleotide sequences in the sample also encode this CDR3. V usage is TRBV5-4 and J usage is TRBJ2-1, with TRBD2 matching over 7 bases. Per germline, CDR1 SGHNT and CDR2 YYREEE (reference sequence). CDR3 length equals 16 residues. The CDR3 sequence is CASSLDLGGAYNEQFF. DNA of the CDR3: TGTGCCAGTAGCTTGGACCTGGGGGGGGCCTACAATGAGCAGTTCTTC.

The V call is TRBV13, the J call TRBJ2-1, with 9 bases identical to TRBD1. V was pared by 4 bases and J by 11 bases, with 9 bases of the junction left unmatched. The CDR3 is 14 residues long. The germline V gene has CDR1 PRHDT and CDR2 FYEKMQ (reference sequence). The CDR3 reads CASSSRTGQGKQFF. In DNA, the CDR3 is TGTGCCAGCAGCTCGCGAACCGGACAGGGGAAGCAGTTCTTC.

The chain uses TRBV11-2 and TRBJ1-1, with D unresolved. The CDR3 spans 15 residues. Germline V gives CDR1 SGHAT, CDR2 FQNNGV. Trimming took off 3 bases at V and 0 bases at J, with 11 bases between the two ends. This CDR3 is CASSLALTLNTEAFF. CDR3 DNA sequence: TGTGCCAGCAGCTTGGCCCTGACATTGAACACTGAAGCTTTCTTT.

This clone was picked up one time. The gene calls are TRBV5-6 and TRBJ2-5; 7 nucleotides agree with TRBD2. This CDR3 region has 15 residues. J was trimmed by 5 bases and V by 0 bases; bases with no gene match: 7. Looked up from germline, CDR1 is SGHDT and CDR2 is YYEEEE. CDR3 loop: CASSLGGGQGETQYF. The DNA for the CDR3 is TGTGCCAGCAGCTTGGGCGGGGGTCAAGGTGAGACCCAGTACTTC.

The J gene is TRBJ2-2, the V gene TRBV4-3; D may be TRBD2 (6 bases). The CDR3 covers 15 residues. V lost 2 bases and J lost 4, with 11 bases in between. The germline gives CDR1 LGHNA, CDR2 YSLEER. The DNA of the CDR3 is TGCGCCAGCAGCCAACGCCGGGGGACCACCGGGGAGCTGTTTTTT. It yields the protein CASSQRRGTTGELFF.